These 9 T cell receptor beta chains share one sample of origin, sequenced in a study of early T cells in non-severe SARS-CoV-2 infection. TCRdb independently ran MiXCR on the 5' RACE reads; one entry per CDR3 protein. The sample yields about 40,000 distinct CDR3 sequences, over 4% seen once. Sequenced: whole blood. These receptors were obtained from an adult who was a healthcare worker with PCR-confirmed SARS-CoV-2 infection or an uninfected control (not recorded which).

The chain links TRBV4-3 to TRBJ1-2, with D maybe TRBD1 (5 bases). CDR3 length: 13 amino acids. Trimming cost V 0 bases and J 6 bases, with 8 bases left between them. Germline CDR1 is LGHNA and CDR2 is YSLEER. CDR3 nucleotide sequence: TGCGCCAGCAGCCAAGATTGGGGCAATGGCTACACCTTC. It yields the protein CASSQDWGNGYTF.

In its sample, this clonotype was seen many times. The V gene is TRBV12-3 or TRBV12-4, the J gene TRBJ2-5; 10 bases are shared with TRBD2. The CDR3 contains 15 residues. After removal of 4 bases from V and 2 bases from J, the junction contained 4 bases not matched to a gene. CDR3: CASSSTSGAQETQYF. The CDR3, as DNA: TGTGCCAGCAGTTCCACTAGCGGGGCTCAAGAGACCCAGTACTTC.

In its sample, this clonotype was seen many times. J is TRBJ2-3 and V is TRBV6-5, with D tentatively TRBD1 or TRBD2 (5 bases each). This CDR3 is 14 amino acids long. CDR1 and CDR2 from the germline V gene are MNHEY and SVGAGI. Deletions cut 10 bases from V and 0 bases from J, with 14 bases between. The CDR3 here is CAIKSGLSTDTQYF. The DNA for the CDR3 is TGTGCCATAAAATCGGGGCTCAGCACAGATACGCAGTATTTT.

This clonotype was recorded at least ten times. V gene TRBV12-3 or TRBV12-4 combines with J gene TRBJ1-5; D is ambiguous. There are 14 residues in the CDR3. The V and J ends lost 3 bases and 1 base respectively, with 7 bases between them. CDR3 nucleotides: TGTGCCAGCAGTTTCGGACCGAGCAATCAGCCCCAGCATTTT. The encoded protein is CASSFGPSNQPQHF.

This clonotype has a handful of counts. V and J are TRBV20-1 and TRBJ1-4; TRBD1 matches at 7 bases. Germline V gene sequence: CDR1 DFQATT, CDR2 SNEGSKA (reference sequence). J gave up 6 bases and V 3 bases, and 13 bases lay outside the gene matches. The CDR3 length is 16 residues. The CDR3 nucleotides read TGCAGTGCTAGCCCCGGACAGGCCGGGGCGGATGAAAAACTGTTTTTT. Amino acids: CSASPGQAGADEKLFF.

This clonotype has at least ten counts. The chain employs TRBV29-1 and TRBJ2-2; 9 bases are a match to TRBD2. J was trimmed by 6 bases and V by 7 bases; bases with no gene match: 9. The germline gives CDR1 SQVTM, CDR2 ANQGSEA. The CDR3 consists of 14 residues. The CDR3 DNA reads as TGCAGCGGAGGTGGCGGGAGGGCCCCCGGGGAGCTGTTTTTT. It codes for CSGGGGRAPGELFF.

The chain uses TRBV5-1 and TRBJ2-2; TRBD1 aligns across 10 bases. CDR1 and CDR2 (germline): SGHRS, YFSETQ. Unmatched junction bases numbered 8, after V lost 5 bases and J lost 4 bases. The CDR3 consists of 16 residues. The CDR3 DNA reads TGCGCCAGCAGGGCCCGGGACAGGGGTTTCACCGGGGAGCTGTTTTTT. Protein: CASRARDRGFTGELFF.

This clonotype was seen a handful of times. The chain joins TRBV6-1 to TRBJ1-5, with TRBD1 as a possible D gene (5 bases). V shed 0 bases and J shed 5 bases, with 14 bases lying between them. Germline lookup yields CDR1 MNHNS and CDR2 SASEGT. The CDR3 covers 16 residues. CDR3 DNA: TGTGCCAGCAGTGAAGCTGACAGCCTCCCATATCAGCCCCAGCATTTT. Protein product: CASSEADSLPYQPQHF.

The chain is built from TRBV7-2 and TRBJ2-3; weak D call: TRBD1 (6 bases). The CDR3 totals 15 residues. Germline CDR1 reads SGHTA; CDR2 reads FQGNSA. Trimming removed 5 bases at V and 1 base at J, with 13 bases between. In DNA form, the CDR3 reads TGTGCCAGCAGCCCCCCAGGGGTTCGCACAGATACGCAGTATTTT. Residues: CASSPPGVRTDTQYF. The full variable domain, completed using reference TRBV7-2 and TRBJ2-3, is GAGVSQSPSNKVTEKGKDVELRCDPISGHTALYWYRQSLGQGLEFLIYFQGNSAPDKSGLPSDRFSAERTGGSVSTLTIQRTQQEDSAVYLCASSPPGVRTDTQYFGPGTRLTVL.